The 2 T cell receptor beta chains listed next were all sequenced from one sample in a study of T cell responses to AZD1222 COVID-19 vaccine. Only in-frame clones appear in the TCRdb table, and some are missing; sequencing was by immunoSEQ multiplex PCR. The sample includes approximately 80,000 clones, 80% to 90% of them seen just once. Sequenced here: peripheral blood, sampled 28 days after the second AZD1222 dose. Receptors originate from an adult who received the AZD1222 COVID-19 vaccine.

This chain links TRBV3-1 (or the pseudogene TRBV3-2) with TRBJ1-4; 7 bases match TRBD1. The CDR3 has 14 amino acids. Germline V CDR1 and CDR2: LGHDT, YNNKEL (reference sequence). The ends lost 2 bases at V and 7 bases at J; junction bases unmatched: 4. CDR3 in amino acids: CASSQQGEGEKLFF. DNA of the CDR3: TGTGCCAGCAGCCAACAGGGGGAGGGTGAAAAACTGTTTTTT.

This chain links TRBV9 with TRBJ2-2; D may be TRBD1 or TRBD2 (6 bases each). The CDR3 runs to 15 residues. Deletions cut 0 bases from V and 5 bases from J, with 11 bases between. The germline V gene has CDR1 SGDLS and CDR2 YYNGEE. CDR3 nucleotides: TGTGCCAGCAGCGTAGGAGGGGGGCAGACCGGGGAGCTGTTTTTT. The encoded protein is CASSVGGGQTGELFF.